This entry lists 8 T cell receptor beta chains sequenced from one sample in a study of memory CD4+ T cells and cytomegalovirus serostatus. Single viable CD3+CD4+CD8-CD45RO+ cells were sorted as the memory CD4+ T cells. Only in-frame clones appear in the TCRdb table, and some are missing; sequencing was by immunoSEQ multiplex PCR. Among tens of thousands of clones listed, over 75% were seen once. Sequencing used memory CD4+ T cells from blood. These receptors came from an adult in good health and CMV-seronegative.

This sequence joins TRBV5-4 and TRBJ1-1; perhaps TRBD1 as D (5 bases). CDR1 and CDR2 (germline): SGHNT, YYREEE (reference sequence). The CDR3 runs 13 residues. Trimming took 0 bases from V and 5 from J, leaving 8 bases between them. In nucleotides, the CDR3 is TGTGCCAGCAGCTTGGGGGAGGGGACTGAAGCTTTCTTT. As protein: CASSLGEGTEAFF.

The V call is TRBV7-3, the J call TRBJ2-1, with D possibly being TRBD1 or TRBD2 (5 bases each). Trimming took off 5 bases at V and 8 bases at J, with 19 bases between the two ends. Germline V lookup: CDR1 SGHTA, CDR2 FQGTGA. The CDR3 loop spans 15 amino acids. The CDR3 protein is CASSPTPGPGHEQFF. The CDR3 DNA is TGTGCCAGCAGCCCCACCCCCGGGCCGGGGCATGAGCAGTTCTTC.

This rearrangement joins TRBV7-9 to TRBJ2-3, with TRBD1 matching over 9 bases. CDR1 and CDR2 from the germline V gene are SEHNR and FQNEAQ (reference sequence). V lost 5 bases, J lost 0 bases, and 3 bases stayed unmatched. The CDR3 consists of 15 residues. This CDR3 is CASSKGQGSTDTQYF. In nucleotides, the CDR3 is TGTGCCAGCAGCAAGGGACAGGGTAGCACAGATACGCAGTATTTT. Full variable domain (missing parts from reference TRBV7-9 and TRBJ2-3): DTGVSQNPRHKITKRGQNVTFRCDPISEHNRLYWYRQTLGQGPEFLTYFQNEAQLEKSRLLSDRFSAERPKGSFSTLEIQRTEQGDSAMYLCASSKGQGSTDTQYFGPGTRLTVL.

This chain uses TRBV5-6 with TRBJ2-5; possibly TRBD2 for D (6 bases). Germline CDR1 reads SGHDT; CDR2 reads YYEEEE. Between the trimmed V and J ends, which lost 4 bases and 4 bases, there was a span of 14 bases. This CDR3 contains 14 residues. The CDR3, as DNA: TGTGCCAGCAGCACCCTGGCGGAGGGAGAGACCCAGTACTTC. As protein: CASSTLAEGETQYF. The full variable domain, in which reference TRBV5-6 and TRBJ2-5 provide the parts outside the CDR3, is DAGVTQSPTHLIKTRGQQVTLRCSPKSGHDTVSWYQQALGQGPQFIFQYYEEEERQRGNFPDRFSGHQFPNYSSELNVNALLLGDSALYLCASSTLAEGETQYFGPGTRLLVL.

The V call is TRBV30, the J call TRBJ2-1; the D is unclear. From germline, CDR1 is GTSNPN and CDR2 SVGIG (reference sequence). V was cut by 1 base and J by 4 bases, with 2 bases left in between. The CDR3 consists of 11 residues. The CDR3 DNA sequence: TGTGCCTGGAGTGGGTACAATGAGCAGTTCTTC. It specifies CAWSGYNEQFF.

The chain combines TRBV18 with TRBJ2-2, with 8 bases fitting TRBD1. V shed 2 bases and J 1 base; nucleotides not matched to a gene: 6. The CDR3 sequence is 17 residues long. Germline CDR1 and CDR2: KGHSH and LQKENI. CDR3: CASSPLWGQENTGELFF. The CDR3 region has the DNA TGTGCCAGCTCACCATTATGGGGACAGGAGAACACCGGGGAGCTGTTTTTT.

Here the CDR3 DNA reads TGCGCCAGCAGGCTCAGGGCCCGTTCGGACACTGAAGCTTTCTTT. Translating gives CASRLRARSDTEAFF. The chain combines TRBV5-1 with TRBJ1-1; the D gene is possibly TRBD1 (5 bases). There are 15 residues in the CDR3. V lost 5 bases and J 3 bases, leaving 17 bases between the germline ends. Germline loops: CDR1 SGHRS, CDR2 YFSETQ.

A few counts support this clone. The CDR3 DNA reads TGTGCCAGCAGCTCGGAGGCCAGGGGAGGCAGCTACGAGCAGTACTTC. Translating gives CASSSEARGGSYEQYF. The chain recombines TRBV13 with TRBJ2-7; tentatively, D is TRBD1 or TRBD2 (6 bases each). Looked up from germline, CDR1 is PRHDT and CDR2 is FYEKMQ (reference sequence). This CDR3 is 16 amino acids long. Trimming left V 4 bases short and J 3 bases short, with 19 bases between.